Listed below are T cell receptor beta chains from one sample, sequenced in a study of cytomegalovirus exposure and HLA in healthy donors. The data were produced by immunoSEQ multiplex PCR, yet TCRdb's version contains in-frame clones alone and is incomplete. The sample consists of 150,000 to 200,000 clones, 81% of them appearing once. The sequenced sample consisted of PBMCs. Receptor source: a woman aged 25-40 years in good health and CMV-seronegative. The conserved cysteine and the conserved F or W are not part of the CDR3 here. D genes are given only for firm matches. Clone sizes are given selectively: once, few, many, or a class where the clone is expanded.

NA	TRBV5-6	TRBJ2-1	TRBD2	ASSLAPTSGRAGEQF
once	TRBV18	TRBJ2-2	NA	ASSPRSAGSNTGELF
once	TRBV6-1	TRBJ2-7	NA	ASRVRGPYYEQY
NA	TRBV10-1	TRBJ2-1	TRBD2	ASSTSGRDNEQF
NA	TRBV2	TRBJ2-3	TRBD2	ASSPGLGPTDTQY
few	TRBV4-2	TRBJ2-2	NA	ASSHQTPGELF
NA	TRBV18	TRBJ2-2	NA	ASSPRTYSTGELF
NA	TRBV4-1	TRBJ2-7	TRBD1	ASSQRTGPYEQY
NA	TRBV19	TRBJ1-5	NA	ASRASYSNQPQH
NA	TRBV27	TRBJ1-4	NA	ASSARGTNEKLF
NA	TRBV7-3	TRBJ1-1	NA	ASSLSGRNTEAF